The entry below describes one T cell receptor (beta chain). This sample is drawn from a study of OX40 agonist ivuxolimab in advanced cancers. Libraries were prepared by immunoSEQ multiplex PCR; TCRdb keeps only in-frame clonotypes and omits some of them. The sample includes more than 40,000 clones, around 80% of them seen just once. The CDR3 extends over 17 amino acids. Germline CDR1 and CDR2: SGHVS and FQNEAQ. Germline trimming cut 0 bases from V and 0 bases from J; bases unmatched to any gene: 8. Blood sampling took place at baseline, cycle 4 day 1, and cycle 7 day 1. This clonotype was sampled from an adult with an advanced solid tumor such as melanoma, head and neck, liver or kidney cancer. The rearrangement joins TRBV7-8 to TRBJ2-7; 7 bases are a match to TRBD1. Sample: CD4+ or CD8+ T cells sorted from blood, taken in a trial of the OX40 agonist ivuxolimab. CDR3 sequence reads: CASSLALVRGSSYEQYF. CDR3 nucleotide sequence: TGTGCCAGCAGCTTAGCGCTAGTCAGGGGGTCCTCCTACGAGCAGTACTTC.